The T cell receptor beta chain described here comes from a study of a mutant IDH1 vaccine in newly diagnosed glioma. Overall study context: Patients got their first vaccination 4-6 weeks after radiotherapy alone, or with temozolomide cycles.

A word on this clone: Its specificity is not known.

The CDR3 has 13 residues. The repertoire was sequenced with immunoSEQ multiplex PCR; TCRdb's copy has only in-frame clones and lacks some. The table shows about 58,000 clones, with around 80% occurring only once. Noted time point: week 5, during vaccination. Vaccination comprised doses that each held 300 ug of mutant IDH1 20-mer peptide, plus topical imiquimod. The material sequenced was PBMCs, taken from a glioma patient whose treatment included an IDH1 peptide vaccine. The rearrangement uses TRBV21-1 and TRBJ1-5. TRBV21-1 is a pseudogene locus. This TCR was sampled from a woman aged 50 to 60 with glioma. The CDR3 DNA reads TGTGCCAGCAGCACGAATTTGATCCCGCCCCAGCATTTT. It is translated as CASSTNLIPPQHF.